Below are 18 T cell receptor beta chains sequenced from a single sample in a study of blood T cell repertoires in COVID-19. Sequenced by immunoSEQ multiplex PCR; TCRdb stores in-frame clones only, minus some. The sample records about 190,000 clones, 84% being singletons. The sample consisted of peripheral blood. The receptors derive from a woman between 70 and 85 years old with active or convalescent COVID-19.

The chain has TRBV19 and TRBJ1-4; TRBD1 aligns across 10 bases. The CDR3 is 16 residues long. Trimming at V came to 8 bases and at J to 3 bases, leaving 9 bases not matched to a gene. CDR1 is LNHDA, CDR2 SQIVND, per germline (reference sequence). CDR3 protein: CASGRDRGQPNEKLFF. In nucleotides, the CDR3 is TGTGCCAGTGGCCGGGACAGGGGACAACCTAATGAAAAACTGTTTTTT.

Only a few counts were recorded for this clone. CDR3 in DNA: TGTGCCACCAGTGAGTCCGGGACTAGGTCCTACGAGCAGTACTTC. Translation gives CATSESGTRSYEQYF. The J gene is TRBJ2-7, the V gene TRBV24-1; TRBD2 agrees at 8 bases. V lost 4 bases, J lost 1 base, and 5 bases stayed unmatched. This CDR3 has 15 residues. Per the germline V gene, CDR1 is KGHDR and CDR2 is SFDVKD.

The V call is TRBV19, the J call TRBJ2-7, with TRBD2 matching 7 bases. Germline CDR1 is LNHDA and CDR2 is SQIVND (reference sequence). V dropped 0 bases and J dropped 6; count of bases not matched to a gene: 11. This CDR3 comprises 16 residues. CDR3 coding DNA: TGTGCCAGTAGTATAGATCTTCCCAGGGAGGGATCCGAGCAGTACTTC. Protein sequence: CASSIDLPREGSEQYF. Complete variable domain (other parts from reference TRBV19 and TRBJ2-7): DGGITQSPKYLFRKEGQNVTLSCEQNLNHDAMYWYRQDPGQGLRLIYYSQIVNDFQKGDIAEGYSVSREKKESFPLTVTSAQKNPTAFYLCASSIDLPREGSEQYFGPGTRLTVT.

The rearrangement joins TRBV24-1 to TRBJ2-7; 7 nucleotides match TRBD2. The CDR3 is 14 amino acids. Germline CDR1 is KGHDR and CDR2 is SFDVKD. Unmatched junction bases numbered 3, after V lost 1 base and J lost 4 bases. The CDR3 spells CATSDFGGSYEQYF. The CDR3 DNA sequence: TGTGCCACCAGTGATTTCGGGGGGTCTTACGAGCAGTACTTC.

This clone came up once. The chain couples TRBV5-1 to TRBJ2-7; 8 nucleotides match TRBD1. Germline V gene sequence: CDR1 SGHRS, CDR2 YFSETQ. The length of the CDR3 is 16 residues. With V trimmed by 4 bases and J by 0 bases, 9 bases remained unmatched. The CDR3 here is CASSRDNRGYSYEQYF. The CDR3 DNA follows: TGCGCCAGCAGCCGAGATAACAGGGGGTACTCCTACGAGCAGTACTTC.

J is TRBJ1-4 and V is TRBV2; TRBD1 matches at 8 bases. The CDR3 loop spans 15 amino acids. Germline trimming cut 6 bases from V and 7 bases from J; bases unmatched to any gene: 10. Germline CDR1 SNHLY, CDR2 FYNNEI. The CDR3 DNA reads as TGTGCCAGCAGAGCCCCAGGGGGCGTGGGTGAAAAACTGTTTTTT. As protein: CASRAPGGVGEKLFF.

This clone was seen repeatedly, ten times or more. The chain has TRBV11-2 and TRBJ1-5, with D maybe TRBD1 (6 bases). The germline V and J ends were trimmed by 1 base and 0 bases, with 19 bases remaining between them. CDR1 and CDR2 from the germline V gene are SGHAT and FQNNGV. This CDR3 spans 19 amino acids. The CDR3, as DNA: TGTGCCAGCAGCTTAGGCACAATAGGGGGACGCATTAGCAATCAGCCCCAGCATTTT. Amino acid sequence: CASSLGTIGGRISNQPQHF.

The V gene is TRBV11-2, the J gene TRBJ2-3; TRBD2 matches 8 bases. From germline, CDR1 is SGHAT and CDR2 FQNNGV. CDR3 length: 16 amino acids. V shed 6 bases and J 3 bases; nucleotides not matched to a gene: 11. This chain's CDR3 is CASRRGRGEATDTQYF. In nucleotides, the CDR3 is TGTGCCAGCAGGCGCGGGCGGGGGGAGGCGACAGATACGCAGTATTTT.

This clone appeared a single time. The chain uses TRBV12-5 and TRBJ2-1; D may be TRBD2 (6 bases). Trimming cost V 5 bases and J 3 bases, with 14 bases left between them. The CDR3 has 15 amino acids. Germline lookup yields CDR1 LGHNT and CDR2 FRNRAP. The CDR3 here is CASGRGGVGYNEQFF. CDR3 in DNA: TGTGCTAGTGGTAGGGGAGGAGTTGGCTACAATGAGCAGTTCTTC.

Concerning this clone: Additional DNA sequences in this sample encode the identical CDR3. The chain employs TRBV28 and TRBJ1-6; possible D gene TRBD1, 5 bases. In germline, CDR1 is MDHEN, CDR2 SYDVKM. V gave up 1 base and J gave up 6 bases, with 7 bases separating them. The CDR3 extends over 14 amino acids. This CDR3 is CASSLYRGNSPLHF. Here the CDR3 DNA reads TGTGCCAGCAGTTTATATAGGGGTAATTCACCCCTCCACTTT.

The CDR3 region has the DNA TGTGCCAGTACAACTTGGGACAGGGGTGGCCAGGGAAACATTCAGTACTTC. It specifies CASTTWDRGGQGNIQYF. V is TRBV19 and J is TRBJ2-4; 10 bases align to TRBD1. This CDR3 region has 17 residues. With 7 bases clipped from V and 6 bases from J, the junction kept 15 bases outside the gene matches. Per the germline V gene, CDR1 is LNHDA and CDR2 is SQIVND (reference sequence).

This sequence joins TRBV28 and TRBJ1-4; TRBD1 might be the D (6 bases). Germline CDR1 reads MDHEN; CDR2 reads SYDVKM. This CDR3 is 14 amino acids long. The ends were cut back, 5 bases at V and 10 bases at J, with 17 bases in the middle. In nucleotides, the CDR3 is TGTGCCAGCAGTGGGGGCGGGGGAGTAGGAAAACTGTTTTTT. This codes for CASSGGGGVGKLFF.

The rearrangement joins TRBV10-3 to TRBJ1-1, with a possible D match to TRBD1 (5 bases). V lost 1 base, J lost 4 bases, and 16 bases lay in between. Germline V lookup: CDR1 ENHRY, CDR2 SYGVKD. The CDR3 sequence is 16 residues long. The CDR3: CAISEWGGGGGTEAFF. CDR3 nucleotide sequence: TGTGCCATCAGTGAGTGGGGAGGTGGCGGGGGCACTGAAGCTTTCTTT.

CDR3 protein: CASSAPPGSYNEQFF. The CDR3, as DNA: TGTGCCAGCAGCGCCCCCCCGGGCTCCTACAATGAGCAGTTCTTC. J is TRBJ2-1 and V is TRBV9; D unclear. CDR1 and CDR2 from the germline V gene are SGDLS and YYNGEE. The CDR3 runs to 15 residues. Trimming left V 3 bases short and J 0 bases short, with 10 bases between.

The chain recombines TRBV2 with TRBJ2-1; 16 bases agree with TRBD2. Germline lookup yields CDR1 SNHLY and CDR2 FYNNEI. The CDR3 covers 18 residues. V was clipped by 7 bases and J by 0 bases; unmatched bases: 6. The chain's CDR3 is CASTGGLAGGSSYNEQFF. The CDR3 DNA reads TGTGCCAGCACGGGGGGACTAGCGGGAGGGAGCTCCTACAATGAGCAGTTCTTC.

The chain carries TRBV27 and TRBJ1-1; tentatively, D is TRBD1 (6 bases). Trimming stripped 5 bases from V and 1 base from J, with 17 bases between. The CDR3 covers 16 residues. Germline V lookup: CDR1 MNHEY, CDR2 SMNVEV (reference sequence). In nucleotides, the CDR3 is TGTGCCAGCAGTCCCGACATTGGCAGGGGGAACACTGAAGCTTTCTTT. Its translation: CASSPDIGRGNTEAFF.

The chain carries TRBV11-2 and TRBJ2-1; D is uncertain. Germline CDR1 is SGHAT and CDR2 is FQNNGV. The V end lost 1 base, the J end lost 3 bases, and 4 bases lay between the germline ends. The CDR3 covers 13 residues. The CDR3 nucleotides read TGTGCCAGCAGCTTAGTGTACTACAATGAGCAGTTCTTC. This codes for CASSLVYYNEQFF.

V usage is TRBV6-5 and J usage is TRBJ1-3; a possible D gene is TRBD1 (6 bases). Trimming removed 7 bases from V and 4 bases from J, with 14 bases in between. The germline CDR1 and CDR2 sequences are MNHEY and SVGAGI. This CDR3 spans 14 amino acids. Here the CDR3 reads CASTRTVTGNTIYF. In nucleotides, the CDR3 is TGTGCCAGCACCCGGACAGTAACAGGAAACACCATATATTTT.